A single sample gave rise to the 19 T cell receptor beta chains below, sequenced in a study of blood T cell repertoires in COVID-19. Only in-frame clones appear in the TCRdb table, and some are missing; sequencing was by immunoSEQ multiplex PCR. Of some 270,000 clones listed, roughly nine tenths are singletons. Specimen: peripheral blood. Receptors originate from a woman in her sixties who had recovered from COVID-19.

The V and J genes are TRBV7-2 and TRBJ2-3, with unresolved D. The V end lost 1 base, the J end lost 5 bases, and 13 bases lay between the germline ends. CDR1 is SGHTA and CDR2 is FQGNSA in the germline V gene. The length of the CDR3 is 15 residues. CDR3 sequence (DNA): TGTGCCAGCAGCTTAGGCCCTGCCCCAGGAGATACGCAGTATTTT. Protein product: CASSLGPAPGDTQYF.

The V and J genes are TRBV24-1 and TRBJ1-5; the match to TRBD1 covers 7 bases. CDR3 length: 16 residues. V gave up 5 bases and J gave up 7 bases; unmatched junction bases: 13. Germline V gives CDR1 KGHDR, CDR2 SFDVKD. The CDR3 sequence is CATSALGGGSRQPQHF. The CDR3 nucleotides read TGTGCCACCAGTGCCTTAGGAGGGGGCTCGAGGCAGCCCCAGCATTTT.

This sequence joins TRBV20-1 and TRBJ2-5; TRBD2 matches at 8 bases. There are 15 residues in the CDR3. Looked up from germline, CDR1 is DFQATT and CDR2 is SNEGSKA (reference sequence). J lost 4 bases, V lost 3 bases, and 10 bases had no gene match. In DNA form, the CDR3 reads TGCAGTGCTAGTGGACAGCGGGGGACCGGAGAGACCCAGTACTTC. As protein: CSASGQRGTGETQYF.

CDR3 in DNA: TGTGCCAGCAGCCAAGATTGGTCCTTGGACAGGGCCGTGCTGTTTTTT. This encodes CASSQDWSLDRAVLFF. The rearrangement links TRBV3-1 (or the pseudogene TRBV3-2) to TRBJ2-2; 8 bases match TRBD1. After removal of 0 bases from V and 13 bases from J, the junction contained 13 bases not matched to a gene. This CDR3 is built from 16 residues. Germline lookup yields CDR1 LGHDT and CDR2 YNNKEL (reference sequence).

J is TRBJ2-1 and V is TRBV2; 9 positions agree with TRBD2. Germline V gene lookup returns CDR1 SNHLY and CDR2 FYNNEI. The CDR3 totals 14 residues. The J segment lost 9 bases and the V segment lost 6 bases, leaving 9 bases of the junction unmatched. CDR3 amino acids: CASRGGGGAVEQFF. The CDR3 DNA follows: TGTGCCAGCAGAGGTGGCGGGGGGGCCGTTGAGCAGTTCTTC.

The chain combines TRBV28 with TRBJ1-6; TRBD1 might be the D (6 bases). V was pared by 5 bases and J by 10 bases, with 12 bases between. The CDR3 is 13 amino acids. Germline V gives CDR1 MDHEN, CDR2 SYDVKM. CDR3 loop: CASSGQFSSPLHF. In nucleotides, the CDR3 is TGTGCCAGCAGTGGACAGTTCTCCTCACCCCTCCACTTT.

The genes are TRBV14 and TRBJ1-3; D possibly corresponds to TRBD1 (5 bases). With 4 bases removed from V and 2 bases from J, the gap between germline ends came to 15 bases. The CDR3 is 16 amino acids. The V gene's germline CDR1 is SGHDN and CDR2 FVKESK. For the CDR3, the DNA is TGTGCCAGCAGCCTCCGTCTCTTACAGGCTGGAAACACCATATATTTT. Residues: CASSLRLLQAGNTIYF.

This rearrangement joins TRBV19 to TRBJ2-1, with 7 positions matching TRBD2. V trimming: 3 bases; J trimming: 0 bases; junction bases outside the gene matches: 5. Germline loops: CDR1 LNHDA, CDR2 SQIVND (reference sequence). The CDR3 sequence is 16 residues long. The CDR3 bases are TGTGCCAGTAGTATTATAGGCGGGAGCTCCTACAATGAGCAGTTCTTC. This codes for CASSIIGGSSYNEQFF.

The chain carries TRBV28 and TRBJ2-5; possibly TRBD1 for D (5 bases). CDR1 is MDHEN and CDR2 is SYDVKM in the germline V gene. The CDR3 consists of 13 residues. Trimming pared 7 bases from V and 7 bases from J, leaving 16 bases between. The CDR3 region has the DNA TGTGCCAGCACCCGAGTCCCTCAGGGGACCCAGTACTTC. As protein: CASTRVPQGTQYF. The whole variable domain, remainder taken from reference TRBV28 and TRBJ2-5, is DVKVTQSSRYLVKRTGEKVFLECVQDMDHENMFWYRQDPGLGLRLIYFSYDVKMKEKGDIPEGYSVSREKKERFSLILESASTNQTSMYLCASTRVPQGTQYFGPGTRLLVL.

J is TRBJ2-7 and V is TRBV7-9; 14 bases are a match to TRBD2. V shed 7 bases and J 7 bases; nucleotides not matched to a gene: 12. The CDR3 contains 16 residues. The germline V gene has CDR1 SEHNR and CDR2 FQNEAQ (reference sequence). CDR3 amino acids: CASTTGLAGELGEQYF. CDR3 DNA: TGTGCCAGCACAACGGGACTAGCGGGGGAATTAGGGGAGCAGTACTTC.

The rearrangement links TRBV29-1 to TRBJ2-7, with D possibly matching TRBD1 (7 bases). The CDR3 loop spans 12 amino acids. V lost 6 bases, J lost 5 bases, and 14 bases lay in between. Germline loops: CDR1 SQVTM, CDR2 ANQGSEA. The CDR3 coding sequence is TGCAGCGTGCGGCAGGGGGGCGACGAGCAGTACTTC. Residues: CSVRQGGDEQYF.

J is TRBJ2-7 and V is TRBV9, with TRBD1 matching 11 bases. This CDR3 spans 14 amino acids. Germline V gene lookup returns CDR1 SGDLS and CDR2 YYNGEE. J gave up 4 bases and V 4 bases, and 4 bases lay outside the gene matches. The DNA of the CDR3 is TGTGCCAGCAGCCTAAGGGACAGGGGGTACGAGCAGTACTTC. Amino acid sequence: CASSLRDRGYEQYF.

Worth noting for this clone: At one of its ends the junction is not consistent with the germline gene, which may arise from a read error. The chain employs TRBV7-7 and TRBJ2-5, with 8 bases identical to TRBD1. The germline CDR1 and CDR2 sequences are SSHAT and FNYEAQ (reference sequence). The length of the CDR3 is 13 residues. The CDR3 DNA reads TGTGCTAGCAGCTCGACAGGGGAAGAGACCCAGTACTTC. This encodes CASSSTGEETQYF. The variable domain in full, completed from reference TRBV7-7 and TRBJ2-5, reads GAGVSQSPRYKVTKRGQDVTLRCDPISSHATLYWYQQALGQGPEFLTYFNYEAQPDKSGLPSDRFSAERPEGSISTLTIQRTEQRDSAMYRCASSSTGEETQYFGPGTRLLVL.

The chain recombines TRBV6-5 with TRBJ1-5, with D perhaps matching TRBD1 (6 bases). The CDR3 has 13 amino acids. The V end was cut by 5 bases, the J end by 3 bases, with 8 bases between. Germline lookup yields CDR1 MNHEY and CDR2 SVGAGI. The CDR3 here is CASSQGNNQPQHF. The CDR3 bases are TGTGCCAGCAGTCAGGGGAACAATCAGCCCCAGCATTTT.

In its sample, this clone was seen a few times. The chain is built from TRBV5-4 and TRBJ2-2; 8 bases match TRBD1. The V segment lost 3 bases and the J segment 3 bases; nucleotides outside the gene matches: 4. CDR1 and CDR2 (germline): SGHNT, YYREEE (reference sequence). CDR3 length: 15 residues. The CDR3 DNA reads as TGTGCCAGCAGCTCGACAGGGGTCTACACCGGGGAGCTGTTTTTT. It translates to CASSSTGVYTGELFF.

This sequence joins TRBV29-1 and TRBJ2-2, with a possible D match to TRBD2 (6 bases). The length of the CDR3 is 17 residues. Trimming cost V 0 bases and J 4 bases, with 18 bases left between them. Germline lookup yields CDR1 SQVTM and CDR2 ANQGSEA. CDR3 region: CSVEENRGGSRTGELFF. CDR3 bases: TGCAGCGTTGAAGAAAACAGAGGAGGGTCGCGCACCGGGGAGCTGTTTTTT.

DNA of the CDR3: TGTGCCAGCAGTCCCACAGGCCGGGGGGCCAATCAGCCCCAGCATTTT. Translating gives CASSPTGRGANQPQHF. This rearrangement joins TRBV28 to TRBJ1-5; tentatively, D is TRBD1 (6 bases). V was pared by 5 bases and J by 3 bases, with 17 bases between. The germline V gene has CDR1 MDHEN and CDR2 SYDVKM. This CDR3 is 16 amino acids long.

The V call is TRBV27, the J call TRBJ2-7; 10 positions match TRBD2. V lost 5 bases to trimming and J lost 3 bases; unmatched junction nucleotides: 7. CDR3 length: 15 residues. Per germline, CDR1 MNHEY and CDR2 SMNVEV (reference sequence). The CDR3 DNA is TGTGCCAGCAGTGCCGCTAGCGGGGGAGTCTACGAGCAGTACTTC. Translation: CASSAASGGVYEQYF.

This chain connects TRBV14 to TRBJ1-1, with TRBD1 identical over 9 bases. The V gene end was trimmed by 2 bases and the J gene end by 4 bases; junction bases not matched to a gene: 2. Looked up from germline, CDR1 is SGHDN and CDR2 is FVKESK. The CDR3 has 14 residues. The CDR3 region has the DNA TGTGCCAGCAGCCAATGGACAGGGGTCACTGAAGCTTTCTTT. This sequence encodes CASSQWTGVTEAFF.